This TCR beta chain was recovered during a study of T cell responses to AZD1222 COVID-19 vaccine. For the study at large: The study pooled second doses at about 4 or about 12 weeks.

This table comes from immunoSEQ multiplex PCR, and its TCRdb copy is limited to in-frame clones, with some not included. The sample consists of 100,000 or so clones, 88% of them appearing once. Study conclusions and caveats: Close to half of all spike-specific TCRs reportedly target regions of the variants that are unmutated.

With respect to this clone: Its specificity is unknown.

CDR1 and CDR2 (germline): SGHTA, FQGNSA. The CDR3 runs to 14 residues. With 1 base removed from V and 6 bases from J, the gap between germline ends came to 10 bases. The TCR was taken from an adult in good health. Sample: peripheral blood, taken on day 0 of AZD1222 vaccination. This chain joins TRBV7-2 and TRBJ1-5; D not certain. CDR3 protein: CASSLEYSAQPQHF. As DNA, the CDR3 is TGTGCCAGCAGCTTAGAATATAGTGCTCAGCCCCAGCATTTT. Together with reference TRBV7-2 and TRBJ1-5, the CDR3 gives the full variable domain: GAGVSQSPSNKVTEKGKDVELRCDPISGHTALYWYRQSLGQGLEFLIYFQGNSAPDKSGLPSDRFSAERTGGSVSTLTIQRTQQEDSAVYLCASSLEYSAQPQHFGDGTRLSIL.